Ten or more counts support the clone carrying this TCR beta chain. Its antigen remains unidentified. These data are taken from a study of T cells in Graves' hyperthyroidism and ophthalmopathy. The source material, RNA transcripts, was used to amplify TCR beta CDR3 regions. Using the HTBI primer set, a first-round RT-PCR was run on the TCR CDR3. TCRdb re-derived calls from the multiplex PCR reads in MiXCR, one entry per CDR3 protein. The repertoire holds around 340,000 distinct CDR3 sequences, with 15% to 20% as singletons. Exclusion criteria comprised uncontrolled infection, other autoimmune disease, pregnancy or lactation. Clinical symptoms, serum thyroxine and TRAb, thyroid ultrasound and orbital computed tomography together formed the diagnostic basis. General observations from the study: Blood also showed most of the thyroid clonotypes that were expanded above 0.001. Onset of ophthalmopathy came a median approximately 6.5 months after the model predicted it.

This TCR was recovered from a middle-aged woman with Graves' ophthalmopathy. Sequenced sample: blood.

The CDR3 bases are TGTGCCAGCAGGCCGGGACTAGCGGCCCAAGAGACCCAGTACTTC. It codes for CASRPGLAAQETQYF. The V and J genes are TRBV28 and TRBJ2-5; 11 nucleotides agree with TRBD2. V trimming: 6 bases; J trimming: 1 base; junction bases outside the gene matches: 4. CDR1 is MDHEN, CDR2 SYDVKM, per germline. The CDR3 runs to 15 residues.